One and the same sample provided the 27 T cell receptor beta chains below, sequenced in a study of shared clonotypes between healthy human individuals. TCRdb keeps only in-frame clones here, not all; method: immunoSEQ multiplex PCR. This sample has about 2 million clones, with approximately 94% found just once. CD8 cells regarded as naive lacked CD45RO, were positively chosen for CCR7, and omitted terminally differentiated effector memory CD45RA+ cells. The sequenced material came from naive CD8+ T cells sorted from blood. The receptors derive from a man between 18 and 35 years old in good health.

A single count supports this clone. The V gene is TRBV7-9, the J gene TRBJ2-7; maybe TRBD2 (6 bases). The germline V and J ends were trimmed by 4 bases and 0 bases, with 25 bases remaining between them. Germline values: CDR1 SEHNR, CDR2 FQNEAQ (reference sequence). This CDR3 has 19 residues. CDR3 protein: CASSSQPGTGWMSSYEQYF. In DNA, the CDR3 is TGTGCCAGCAGCTCCCAACCCGGGACTGGGTGGATGAGCTCCTACGAGCAGTACTTC.

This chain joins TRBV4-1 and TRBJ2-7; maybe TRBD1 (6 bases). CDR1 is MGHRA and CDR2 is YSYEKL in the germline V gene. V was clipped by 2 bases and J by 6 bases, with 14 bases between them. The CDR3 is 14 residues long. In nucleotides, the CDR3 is TGCGCCAGCAGCCAAAACGTACAGGGAACCGAGCAGTACTTC. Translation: CASSQNVQGTEQYF.

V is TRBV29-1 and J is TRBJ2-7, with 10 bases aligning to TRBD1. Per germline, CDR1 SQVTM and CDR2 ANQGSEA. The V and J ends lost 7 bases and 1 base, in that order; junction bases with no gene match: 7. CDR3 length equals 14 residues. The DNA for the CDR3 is TGCAGCGCCGACGGGACAGGGGATTCCTACGAGCAGTACTTC. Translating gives CSADGTGDSYEQYF.

The CDR3 region has the DNA TGTGCCGGGATAGGACAGGGTGAAGCCTACGAGCAGTACTTC. Its protein product is CAGIGQGEAYEQYF. The chain carries TRBV30 and TRBJ2-7; 8 bases match TRBD1. The V and J ends lost 8 bases and 2 bases, in that order; junction bases with no gene match: 11. The CDR3 is 14 residues long. The V gene's germline CDR1 is GTSNPN and CDR2 SVGIG (reference sequence).

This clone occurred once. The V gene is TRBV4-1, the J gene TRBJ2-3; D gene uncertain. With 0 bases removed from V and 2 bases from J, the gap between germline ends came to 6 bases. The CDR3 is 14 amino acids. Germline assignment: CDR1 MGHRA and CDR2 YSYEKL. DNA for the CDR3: TGCGCCAGCAGCCAAGACAGGCCCACAGATACGCAGTATTTT. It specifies CASSQDRPTDTQYF.

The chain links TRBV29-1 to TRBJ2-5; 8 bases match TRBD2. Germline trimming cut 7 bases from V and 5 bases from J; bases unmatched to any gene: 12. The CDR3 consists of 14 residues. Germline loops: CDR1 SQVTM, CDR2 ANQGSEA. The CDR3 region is CSAVGAGGLETQYF. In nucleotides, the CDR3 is TGCAGCGCCGTGGGCGCGGGAGGCTTGGAGACCCAGTACTTC.

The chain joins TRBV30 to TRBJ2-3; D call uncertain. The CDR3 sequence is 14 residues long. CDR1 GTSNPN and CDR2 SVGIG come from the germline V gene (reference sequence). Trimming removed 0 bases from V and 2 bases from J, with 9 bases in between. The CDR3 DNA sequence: TGTGCCTGGAGTGTTGACTTTTACACAGATACGCAGTATTTT. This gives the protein CAWSVDFYTDTQYF.

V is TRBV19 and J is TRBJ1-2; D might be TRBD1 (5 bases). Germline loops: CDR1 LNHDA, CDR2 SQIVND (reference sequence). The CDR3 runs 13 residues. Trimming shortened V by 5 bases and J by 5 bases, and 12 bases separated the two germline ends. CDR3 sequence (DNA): TGTGCCAGTAGTGCAGGACACGAGTATGGCTACACCTTC. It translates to CASSAGHEYGYTF. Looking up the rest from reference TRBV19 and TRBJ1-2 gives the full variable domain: DGGITQSPKYLFRKEGQNVTLSCEQNLNHDAMYWYRQDPGQGLRLIYYSQIVNDFQKGDIAEGYSVSREKKESFPLTVTSAQKNPTAFYLCASSAGHEYGYTFGSGTRLTVV.

This CDR3 reads CASSLLGGDTQYF. Here the CDR3 DNA reads TGTGCCAGCAGCCTATTGGGGGGAGATACGCAGTATTTT. The genes are TRBV7-6 and TRBJ2-3; a possible D gene is TRBD2 (6 bases). V was shortened by 5 bases and J by 5 bases, with 11 bases between the two germline ends. Germline V CDR1 and CDR2: SGHVS, FNYEAQ. CDR3 length: 13 amino acids. Combining the CDR3 with reference TRBV7-6 and TRBJ2-3 gives the whole variable domain GAGVSQSPRYKVTKRGQDVALRCDPISGHVSLYWYRQALGQGPEFLTYFNYEAQQDKSGLPNDRFSAERPEGSISTLTIQRTEQRDSAMYRCASSLLGGDTQYFGPGTRLTVL.

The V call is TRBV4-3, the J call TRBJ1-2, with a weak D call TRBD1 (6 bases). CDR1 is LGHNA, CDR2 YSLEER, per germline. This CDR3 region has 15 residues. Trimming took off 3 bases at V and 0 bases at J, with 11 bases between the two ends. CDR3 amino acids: CASSHDRLANYGYTF. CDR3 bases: TGCGCCAGCAGCCATGACAGGCTAGCTAACTATGGCTACACCTTC.

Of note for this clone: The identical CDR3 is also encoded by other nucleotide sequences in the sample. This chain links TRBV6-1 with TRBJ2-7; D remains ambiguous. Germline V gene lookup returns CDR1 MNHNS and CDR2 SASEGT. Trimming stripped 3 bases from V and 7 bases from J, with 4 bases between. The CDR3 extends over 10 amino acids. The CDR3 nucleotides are TGTGCCAGCAGTGAGTTTGAGCAGTACTTC. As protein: CASSEFEQYF.

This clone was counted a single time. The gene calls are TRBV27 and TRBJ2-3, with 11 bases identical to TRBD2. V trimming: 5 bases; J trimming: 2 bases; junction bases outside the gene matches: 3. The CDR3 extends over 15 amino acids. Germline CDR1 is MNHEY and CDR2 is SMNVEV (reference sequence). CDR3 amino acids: CASSELAGATDTQYF. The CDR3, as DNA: TGTGCCAGCAGTGAACTAGCGGGGGCCACAGATACGCAGTATTTT.

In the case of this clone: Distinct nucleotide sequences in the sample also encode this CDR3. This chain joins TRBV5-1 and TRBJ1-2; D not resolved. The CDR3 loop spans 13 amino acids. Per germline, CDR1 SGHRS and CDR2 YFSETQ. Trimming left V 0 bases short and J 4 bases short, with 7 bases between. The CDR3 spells CASSLGDSYGYTF. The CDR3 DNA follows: TGCGCCAGCAGCTTGGGGGATAGCTATGGCTACACCTTC. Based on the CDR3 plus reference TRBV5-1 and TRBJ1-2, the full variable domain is KAGVTQTPRYLIKTRGQQVTLSCSPISGHRSVSWYQQTPGQGLQFLFEYFSETQRNKGNFPGRFSGRQFSNSRSEMNVSTLELGDSALYLCASSLGDSYGYTFGSGTRLTVV.

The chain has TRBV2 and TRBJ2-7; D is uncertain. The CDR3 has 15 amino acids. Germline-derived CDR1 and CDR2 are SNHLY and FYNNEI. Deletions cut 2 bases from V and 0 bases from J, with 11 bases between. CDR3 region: CASSESSWSSYEQYF. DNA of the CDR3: TGTGCCAGCAGTGAAAGCTCGTGGAGCTCCTACGAGCAGTACTTC.

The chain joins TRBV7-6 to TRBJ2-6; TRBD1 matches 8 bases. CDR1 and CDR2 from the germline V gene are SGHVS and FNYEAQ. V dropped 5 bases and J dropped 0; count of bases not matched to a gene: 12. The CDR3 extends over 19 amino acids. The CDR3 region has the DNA TGTGCCAGCAGCCTCTTCGGGACAGGTCCGGGCTCTGGGGCCAACGTCCTGACTTTC. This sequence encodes CASSLFGTGPGSGANVLTF.

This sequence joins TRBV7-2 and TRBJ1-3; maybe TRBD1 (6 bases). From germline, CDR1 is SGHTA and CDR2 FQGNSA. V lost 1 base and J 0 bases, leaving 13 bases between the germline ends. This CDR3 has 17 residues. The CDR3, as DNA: TGTGCCAGCAGCTTAGTTAGGGGGACCTCCTCTGGAAACACCATATATTTT. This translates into CASSLVRGTSSGNTIYF. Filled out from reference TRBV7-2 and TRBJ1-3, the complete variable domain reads GAGVSQSPSNKVTEKGKDVELRCDPISGHTALYWYRQSLGQGLEFLIYFQGNSAPDKSGLPSDRFSAERTGGSVSTLTIQRTQQEDSAVYLCASSLVRGTSSGNTIYFGEGSWLTVV.

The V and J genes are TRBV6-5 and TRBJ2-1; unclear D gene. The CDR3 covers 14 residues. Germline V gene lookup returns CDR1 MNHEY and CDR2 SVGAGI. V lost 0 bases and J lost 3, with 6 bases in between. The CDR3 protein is CASSYSSYYNEQFF. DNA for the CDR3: TGTGCCAGCAGTTACTCGAGCTACTACAATGAGCAGTTCTTC.

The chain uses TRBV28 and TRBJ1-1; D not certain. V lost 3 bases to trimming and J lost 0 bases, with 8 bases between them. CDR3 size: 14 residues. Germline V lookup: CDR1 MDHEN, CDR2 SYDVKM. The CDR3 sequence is CASSFRIVNTEAFF. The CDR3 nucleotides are TGTGCCAGCAGTTTTCGGATTGTGAACACTGAAGCTTTCTTT.

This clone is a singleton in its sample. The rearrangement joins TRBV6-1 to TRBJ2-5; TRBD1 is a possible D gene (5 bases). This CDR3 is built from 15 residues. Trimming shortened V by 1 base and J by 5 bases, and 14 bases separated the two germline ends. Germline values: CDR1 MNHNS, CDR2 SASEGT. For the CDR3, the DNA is TGTGCCAGCAGTGAAGTGATTTTAGGGGCGGAGACCCAGTACTTC. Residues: CASSEVILGAETQYF.

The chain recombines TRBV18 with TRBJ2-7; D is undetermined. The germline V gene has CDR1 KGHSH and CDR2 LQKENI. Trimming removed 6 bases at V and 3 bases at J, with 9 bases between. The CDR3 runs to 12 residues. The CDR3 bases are TGTGCCAGCTCTCACGACGGCTACGAGCAGTACTTC. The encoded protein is CASSHDGYEQYF.

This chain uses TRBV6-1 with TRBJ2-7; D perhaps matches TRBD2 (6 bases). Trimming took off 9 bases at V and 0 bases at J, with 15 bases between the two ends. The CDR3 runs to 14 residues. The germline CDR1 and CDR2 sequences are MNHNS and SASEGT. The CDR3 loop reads CASTGDWHSYEQYF. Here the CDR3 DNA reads TGTGCCAGTACTGGGGACTGGCACTCCTACGAGCAGTACTTC.

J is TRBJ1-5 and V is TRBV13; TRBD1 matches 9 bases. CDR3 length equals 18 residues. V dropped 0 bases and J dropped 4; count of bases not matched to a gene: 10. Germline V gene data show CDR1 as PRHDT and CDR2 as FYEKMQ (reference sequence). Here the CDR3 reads CASSLGPPGTGTNQPQHF. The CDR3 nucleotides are TGTGCCAGCAGCTTAGGCCCCCCCGGGACAGGGACAAATCAGCCCCAGCATTTT.

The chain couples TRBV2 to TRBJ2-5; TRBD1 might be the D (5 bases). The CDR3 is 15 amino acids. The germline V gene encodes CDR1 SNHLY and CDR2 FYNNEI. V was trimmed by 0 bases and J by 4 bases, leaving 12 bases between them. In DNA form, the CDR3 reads TGTGCCAGCAGTGAAGCCTCCAGGGTCGGAGAGACCCAGTACTTC. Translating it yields CASSEASRVGETQYF.

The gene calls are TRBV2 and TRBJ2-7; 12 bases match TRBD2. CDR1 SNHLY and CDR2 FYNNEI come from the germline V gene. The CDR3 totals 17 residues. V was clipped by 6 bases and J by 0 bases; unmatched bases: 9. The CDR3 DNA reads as TGTGCCAGCAGCGCAAGGACTAGCGGGACCTACTCCTACGAGCAGTACTTC. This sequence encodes CASSARTSGTYSYEQYF.

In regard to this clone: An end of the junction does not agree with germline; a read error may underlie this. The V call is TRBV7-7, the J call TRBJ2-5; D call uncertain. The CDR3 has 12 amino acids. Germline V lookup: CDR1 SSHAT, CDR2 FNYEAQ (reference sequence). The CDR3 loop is CASSLGPGIQYF. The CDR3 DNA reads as TGTGCTAGCAGCTTAGGCCCAGGAATCCAGTACTTC.

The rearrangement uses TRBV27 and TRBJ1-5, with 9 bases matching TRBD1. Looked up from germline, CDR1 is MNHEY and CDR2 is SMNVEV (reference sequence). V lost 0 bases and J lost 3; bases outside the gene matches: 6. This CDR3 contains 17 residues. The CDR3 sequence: CASSLSPGTGINQPQHF. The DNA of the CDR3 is TGTGCCAGCAGTTTATCTCCCGGGACAGGGATCAATCAGCCCCAGCATTTT.

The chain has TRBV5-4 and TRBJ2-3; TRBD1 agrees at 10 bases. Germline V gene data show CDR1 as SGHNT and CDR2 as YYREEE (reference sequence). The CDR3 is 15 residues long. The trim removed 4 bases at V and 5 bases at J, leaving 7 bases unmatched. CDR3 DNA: TGTGCCAGCAGCCGGACAGGGGGATTAGTAGATACGCAGTATTTT. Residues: CASSRTGGLVDTQYF.